This entry describes one T cell receptor beta chain. This entry belongs to a study of cytomegalovirus exposure and HLA in healthy donors. A multiplex PCR was run with 60 Vbeta primers and 13 Jbeta primers. Measured with immunoSEQ multiplex PCR; TCRdb has only the in-frame clones, and not every one. The table includes roughly 180,000 clones, approximately 84% detected once. V was trimmed by 1 base and J by 5 bases, leaving 6 bases between them. This CDR3 spans 13 amino acids. Germline loops: CDR1 KGHSH, CDR2 LQKENI. The receptor was derived from a woman under 40 in good health and CMV-seropositive. V gene TRBV18 combines with J gene TRBJ1-5, with D perhaps matching TRBD1 (5 bases). What was sequenced was PBMCs. CDR3: CASSPRGDQPQHF. The CDR3 nucleotides read TGTGCCAGCTCACCACGGGGGGATCAGCCCCAGCATTTT. The variable domain in full, with the rest retrieved from reference TRBV18 and TRBJ1-5, is NAGVMQNPRHLVRRRGQEARLRCSPMKGHSHVYWYRQLPEEGLKFMVYLQKENIIDESGMPKERFSAEFPKEGPSILRIQQVVRGDSAAYFCASSPRGDQPQHFGDGTRLSIL.